This entry lists 30 T cell receptor beta chains sequenced from one sample in a study of T cell repertoires and HLA-DP antigens. Using immunoSEQ multiplex PCR, the repertoire was profiled, and TCRdb retains in-frame clones only, with some absent. The sample records 65,000 to 95,000 clones, around four fifths being singletons. The antigens these receptors bind are not known. The source material was CD4+ T cells from PBMCs. These TCRs come from a man aged 55 to 69 in good health and CMV-seronegative.

This chain uses TRBV19 with TRBJ1-1; possible D gene TRBD1, 5 bases. Trimming left V 0 bases short and J 6 bases short, with 17 bases between. There are 16 residues in the CDR3. Germline CDR1 is LNHDA and CDR2 is SQIVND (reference sequence). CDR3 bases: TGTGCCAGTAGTATAGACGGAGGATCCAGGGCCTCTGAAGCTTTCTTT. This encodes CASSIDGGSRASEAFF.

V is TRBV6-5 and J is TRBJ2-1; the D is unclear. Trimming removed 2 bases from V and 3 bases from J, with 8 bases in between. The CDR3 totals 14 residues. The germline V gene encodes CDR1 MNHEY and CDR2 SVGAGI. CDR3 nucleotides: TGTGCCAGCAGTTACACAGTTAACTACAATGAGCAGTTCTTC. Translating it yields CASSYTVNYNEQFF.

The rearrangement links TRBV6-1 to TRBJ2-4, with D unresolved. Trimming took 3 bases from V and 2 from J, leaving 5 bases between them. CDR1 is MNHNS, CDR2 SASEGT, per germline. The CDR3 has 13 amino acids. CDR3 DNA: TGTGCCAGCAGTGAGGGTCCCAAAAACATTCAGTACTTC. It translates to CASSEGPKNIQYF.

The sample holds one count of this clone. The chain recombines TRBV5-5 with TRBJ1-6; 7 bases are shared with TRBD1. Germline V gene sequence: CDR1 SGHKS, CDR2 YYEKEE (reference sequence). The CDR3 totals 16 residues. With V trimmed by 3 bases and J by 2 bases, 5 bases remained unmatched. The CDR3 protein is CASSWTGVPYNSPLHF. DNA of the CDR3: TGTGCCAGCAGCTGGACAGGTGTCCCCTATAATTCACCCCTCCACTTT.

The chain links TRBV6-4 to TRBJ2-2, with 7 bases aligning to TRBD1. Germline V lookup: CDR1 MRHNA, CDR2 SNTAGT. J lost 7 bases, V lost 6 bases, and 8 bases had no gene match. This CDR3 is built from 14 residues. The CDR3 protein is CASSIDRAGGELFF. For the CDR3, the DNA is TGTGCCAGCAGCATAGACAGGGCCGGCGGGGAGCTGTTTTTT.

This clone has a handful of counts. This chain links TRBV7-2 with TRBJ2-7, with 7 positions matching TRBD2. From germline, CDR1 is SGHTA and CDR2 FQGNSA. V was clipped by 5 bases and J by 0 bases; unmatched bases: 10. The CDR3 totals 16 residues. CDR3 sequence reads: CASSQGGGRSSYEQYF. CDR3 DNA: TGTGCCAGCAGCCAGGGCGGGGGACGGAGCTCCTACGAGCAGTACTTC.

The CDR3 DNA is TGTGTCCAGGGGACTGAAGCTTTCTTT. As protein: CVQGTEAFF. The genes are TRBV19 and TRBJ1-1; D possibly corresponds to TRBD1 (6 bases). Germline CDR1 LNHDA, CDR2 SQIVND (reference sequence). CDR3 length: 9 residues.

This clone came up a few times. This chain uses TRBV6-7 with TRBJ1-5; a possible D gene is TRBD1 (5 bases). TRBV6-7 is reported as an ORF; its role is uncertain. The CDR3 has 15 residues. V dropped 2 bases and J dropped 4 bases, with 12 bases sitting between them. The chain's CDR3 is CASSYRDSANQPQHF. Here the CDR3 DNA reads TGTGCCAGCAGTTACAGAGACAGCGCAAATCAGCCCCAGCATTTT.

V usage is TRBV5-1 and J usage is TRBJ1-2; 8 bases fit TRBD1. Germline CDR1 SGHRS, CDR2 YFSETQ. The CDR3 runs 16 residues. V gave up 4 bases and J gave up 7 bases; unmatched junction bases: 15. The DNA of the CDR3 is TGCGCCAGCAGCCCCGGCCTAGGACAGGGAGTCTCTGGCTACACCTTC. Protein sequence: CASSPGLGQGVSGYTF. Combining the CDR3 with reference TRBV5-1 and TRBJ1-2 gives the whole variable domain KAGVTQTPRYLIKTRGQQVTLSCSPISGHRSVSWYQQTPGQGLQFLFEYFSETQRNKGNFPGRFSGRQFSNSRSEMNVSTLELGDSALYLCASSPGLGQGVSGYTFGSGTRLTVV.

The rearrangement uses TRBV6-5 and TRBJ1-3; weak D call: TRBD1 (5 bases). Trimming took 0 bases from V and 5 from J, leaving 14 bases between them. The CDR3 consists of 16 residues. CDR1 is MNHEY, CDR2 SVGAGI, per germline. CDR3 DNA sequence: TGTGCCAGCAGTTACTCGGGACGGGGAGTAAGAAACACCATATATTTT. As protein: CASSYSGRGVRNTIYF.

The rearrangement links TRBV7-9 to TRBJ2-5, with 7 bases aligning to TRBD2. This CDR3 region has 14 residues. J gave up 1 base and V 4 bases, and 3 bases lay outside the gene matches. The V gene's germline CDR1 is SEHNR and CDR2 FQNEAQ (reference sequence). The chain's CDR3 is CASSSAGVQETQYF. The DNA of the CDR3 is TGTGCCAGCAGCTCGGCGGGGGTCCAAGAGACCCAGTACTTC.

V and J are TRBV7-8 and TRBJ1-1, with 9 bases that match TRBD1. The CDR3 runs 15 residues. CDR1 is SGHVS, CDR2 FQNEAQ, per germline. J was trimmed by 4 bases and V by 4 bases; bases with no gene match: 7. CDR3 DNA sequence: TGTGCCAGCAGCTCGGGGACAGGGAGGTCCACTGAAGCTTTCTTT. Amino acids: CASSSGTGRSTEAFF.

V and J are TRBV6-1 and TRBJ2-5; D remains unclear. V was cut by 7 bases and J by 3 bases, with 12 bases left in between. This CDR3 comprises 13 residues. Looked up from germline, CDR1 is MNHNS and CDR2 is SASEGT. CDR3 in DNA: TGTGCCAGCATTAAGGGAAACGAAGAGACCCAGTACTTC. This encodes CASIKGNEETQYF.

The rearrangement links TRBV5-1 to TRBJ2-2, with D perhaps matching TRBD2 (5 bases). The CDR3 extends over 16 amino acids. Germline lookup yields CDR1 SGHRS and CDR2 YFSETQ. The ends were cut back, 4 bases at V and 0 bases at J, with 13 bases in the middle. Here the CDR3 reads CASSGGGRTNTGELFF. As DNA, the CDR3 is TGCGCCAGCAGCGGCGGAGGCAGAACGAACACCGGGGAGCTGTTTTTT.

This clone was observed a few times. The chain employs TRBV11-2 and TRBJ2-7; D gene uncertain. The V end lost 2 bases, the J end lost 0 bases, and 8 bases lay between the germline ends. The length of the CDR3 is 14 residues. Germline-derived CDR1 and CDR2 are SGHAT and FQNNGV. This CDR3 reads CASSLTGNSYEQYF. CDR3 sequence (DNA): TGTGCCAGCAGCTTAACTGGCAACTCCTACGAGCAGTACTTC.

This chain uses TRBV30 with TRBJ2-5; D remains unclear. This CDR3 comprises 13 residues. Looked up from germline, CDR1 is GTSNPN and CDR2 is SVGIG (reference sequence). V was cut by 0 bases and J by 2 bases, with 7 bases left in between. The CDR3 sequence is CAWSVSDQETQYF. The CDR3 nucleotides are TGTGCCTGGAGTGTATCGGATCAAGAGACCCAGTACTTC.

This clone showed up just a few times. V gene TRBV6-5 combines with J gene TRBJ1-5, with D possibly being TRBD1 (6 bases). The V and J ends lost 5 bases and 0 bases respectively, with 11 bases between them. CDR3 length: 15 residues. From germline, CDR1 is MNHEY and CDR2 SVGAGI. CDR3 nucleotide sequence: TGTGCCAGCAGTCGGCAGGGGTCTAGCAATCAGCCCCAGCATTTT. Translation gives CASSRQGSSNQPQHF.

The chain recombines TRBV4-3 with TRBJ2-4, with D hard to call. V was clipped by 1 base and J by 0 bases, with 13 bases between them. CDR3 length: 17 amino acids. In germline, CDR1 is LGHNA, CDR2 YSLEER. The CDR3 coding sequence is TGCGCCAGCAGCCAAGTAGTCGGGTCAGCAGCCAAAAACATTCAGTACTTC. The encoded protein is CASSQVVGSAAKNIQYF.

This sequence joins TRBV11-2 and TRBJ1-4; the match to TRBD1 covers 8 bases. The CDR3 loop spans 16 amino acids. J lost 8 bases, V lost 5 bases, and 13 bases had no gene match. Germline CDR1 reads SGHAT; CDR2 reads FQNNGV. CDR3 loop: CASSQTSTGVREKLFF. The CDR3 coding sequence is TGTGCCAGCAGCCAGACTTCGACAGGGGTTCGGGAAAAACTGTTTTTT.

The rearrangement joins TRBV5-1 to TRBJ2-5; D possibly corresponds to TRBD1 (6 bases). CDR1 SGHRS and CDR2 YFSETQ come from the germline V gene. The CDR3 sequence is 14 residues long. Deletions cut 4 bases from V and 0 bases from J, with 10 bases between. CDR3 nucleotide sequence: TGCGCCAGCAGCCAAGGGGGAAACCAAGAGACCCAGTACTTC. Its translation: CASSQGGNQETQYF.

The J gene is TRBJ2-3, the V gene TRBV5-4; 7 bases map to TRBD2. V gave up 5 bases and J gave up 2 bases; unmatched junction bases: 5. This CDR3 is built from 14 residues. Germline CDR1 reads SGHNT; CDR2 reads YYREEE (reference sequence). The CDR3 protein is CASSFSGATDTQYF. CDR3 nucleotides: TGTGCCAGCAGTTTCAGCGGGGCCACAGATACGCAGTATTTT.

The chain joins TRBV18 to TRBJ2-5; D gene uncertain. Trimming left V 4 bases short and J 1 base short, with 16 bases between. The CDR3 is 16 residues long. The germline CDR1 and CDR2 sequences are KGHSH and LQKENI. The CDR3 loop reads CASSQAFLAPQETQYF. The CDR3 DNA reads as TGTGCCAGCTCACAGGCCTTCCTGGCCCCCCAAGAGACCCAGTACTTC.

This clone was observed a handful of times. The V and J genes are TRBV4-1 and TRBJ2-3; 8 nucleotides match TRBD2. The germline gives CDR1 MGHRA, CDR2 YSYEKL. Unmatched junction bases numbered 8, after V lost 4 bases and J lost 5 bases. The CDR3 runs to 15 residues. CDR3 amino acids: CASSPLAGRQDTQYF. In DNA form, the CDR3 reads TGCGCCAGCAGCCCGTTAGCGGGGAGGCAAGATACGCAGTATTTT.

This clone was seen only once. The rearrangement uses TRBV11-2 and TRBJ2-5; D is unresolved. CDR3 length: 11 residues. Germline V gives CDR1 SGHAT, CDR2 FQNNGV. V lost 5 bases and J lost 4, with 5 bases in between. The CDR3 loop is CASSPRETQYF. The CDR3 region has the DNA TGTGCCAGCAGCCCGAGAGAGACCCAGTACTTC.

The rearrangement joins TRBV19 to TRBJ2-7; D gene uncertain. V gave up 5 bases and J gave up 0 bases, with 20 bases separating them. This CDR3 contains 17 residues. Germline lookup yields CDR1 LNHDA and CDR2 SQIVND (reference sequence). The CDR3 reads CASSARKGGLSSYEQYV. The CDR3 DNA sequence: TGTGCCAGTAGTGCCCGAAAGGGCGGCCTAAGCTCCTACGAGCAGTACGTC.

This chain connects TRBV6-4 to TRBJ1-6, with D unclear. Trimming shortened V by 4 bases and J by 7 bases, and 8 bases separated the two germline ends. Germline values: CDR1 MRHNA, CDR2 SNTAGT. The CDR3 contains 13 residues. CDR3 in amino acids: CASSVGLNSPLHF. CDR3 sequence (DNA): TGTGCCAGCAGTGTCGGCTTAAATTCACCCCTCCACTTT.

The chain joins TRBV6-6 to TRBJ1-6; tentative D call: TRBD1 (5 bases). With 7 bases removed from V and 7 bases from J, the gap between germline ends came to 14 bases. Germline CDR1 is MNHNY and CDR2 is SVGAGI (reference sequence). This CDR3 region has 14 residues. The CDR3 spells CASTKIGGNSPLHF. DNA for the CDR3: TGTGCCAGCACCAAGATCGGGGGGAATTCACCCCTCCACTTT.

V and J are TRBV6-6 and TRBJ2-7; 8 positions agree with TRBD1. Germline assignment: CDR1 MNHNY and CDR2 SVGAGI (reference sequence). The length of the CDR3 is 12 residues. V shed 6 bases, J shed 7 bases, and the junction held 5 bases outside the gene matches. CDR3 sequence (DNA): TGTGCCAGCAGGCAGGGGGCTGGGGAGCAGTACTTC. The encoded protein is CASRQGAGEQYF.

This clone was seen a handful of times. The chain uses TRBV19 and TRBJ2-1; 13 nucleotides agree with TRBD2. The germline CDR1 and CDR2 sequences are LNHDA and SQIVND (reference sequence). CDR3 length equals 16 residues. V lost 5 bases to trimming and J lost 5 bases; unmatched junction nucleotides: 6. Here the CDR3 DNA reads TGTGCCAGTAGTGCGCGACTAGCGGGGGGCAACAATGAGCAGTTCTTC. Its translation is CASSARLAGGNNEQFF.

This sequence joins TRBV7-9 and TRBJ1-1; D call uncertain. Germline loops: CDR1 SEHNR, CDR2 FQNEAQ (reference sequence). Trimming cost V 3 bases and J 2 bases, with 10 bases left between them. This CDR3 spans 14 amino acids. In DNA, the CDR3 is TGTGCCAGCAGCTTTAGACGGGTCAACACTGAAGCTTTCTTT. Its protein product is CASSFRRVNTEAFF. Supplemented by reference TRBV7-9 and TRBJ1-1, the full variable domain reads DTGVSQNPRHKITKRGQNVTFRCDPISEHNRLYWYRQTLGQGPEFLTYFQNEAQLEKSRLLSDRFSAERPKGSFSTLEIQRTEQGDSAMYLCASSFRRVNTEAFFGQGTRLTVV.